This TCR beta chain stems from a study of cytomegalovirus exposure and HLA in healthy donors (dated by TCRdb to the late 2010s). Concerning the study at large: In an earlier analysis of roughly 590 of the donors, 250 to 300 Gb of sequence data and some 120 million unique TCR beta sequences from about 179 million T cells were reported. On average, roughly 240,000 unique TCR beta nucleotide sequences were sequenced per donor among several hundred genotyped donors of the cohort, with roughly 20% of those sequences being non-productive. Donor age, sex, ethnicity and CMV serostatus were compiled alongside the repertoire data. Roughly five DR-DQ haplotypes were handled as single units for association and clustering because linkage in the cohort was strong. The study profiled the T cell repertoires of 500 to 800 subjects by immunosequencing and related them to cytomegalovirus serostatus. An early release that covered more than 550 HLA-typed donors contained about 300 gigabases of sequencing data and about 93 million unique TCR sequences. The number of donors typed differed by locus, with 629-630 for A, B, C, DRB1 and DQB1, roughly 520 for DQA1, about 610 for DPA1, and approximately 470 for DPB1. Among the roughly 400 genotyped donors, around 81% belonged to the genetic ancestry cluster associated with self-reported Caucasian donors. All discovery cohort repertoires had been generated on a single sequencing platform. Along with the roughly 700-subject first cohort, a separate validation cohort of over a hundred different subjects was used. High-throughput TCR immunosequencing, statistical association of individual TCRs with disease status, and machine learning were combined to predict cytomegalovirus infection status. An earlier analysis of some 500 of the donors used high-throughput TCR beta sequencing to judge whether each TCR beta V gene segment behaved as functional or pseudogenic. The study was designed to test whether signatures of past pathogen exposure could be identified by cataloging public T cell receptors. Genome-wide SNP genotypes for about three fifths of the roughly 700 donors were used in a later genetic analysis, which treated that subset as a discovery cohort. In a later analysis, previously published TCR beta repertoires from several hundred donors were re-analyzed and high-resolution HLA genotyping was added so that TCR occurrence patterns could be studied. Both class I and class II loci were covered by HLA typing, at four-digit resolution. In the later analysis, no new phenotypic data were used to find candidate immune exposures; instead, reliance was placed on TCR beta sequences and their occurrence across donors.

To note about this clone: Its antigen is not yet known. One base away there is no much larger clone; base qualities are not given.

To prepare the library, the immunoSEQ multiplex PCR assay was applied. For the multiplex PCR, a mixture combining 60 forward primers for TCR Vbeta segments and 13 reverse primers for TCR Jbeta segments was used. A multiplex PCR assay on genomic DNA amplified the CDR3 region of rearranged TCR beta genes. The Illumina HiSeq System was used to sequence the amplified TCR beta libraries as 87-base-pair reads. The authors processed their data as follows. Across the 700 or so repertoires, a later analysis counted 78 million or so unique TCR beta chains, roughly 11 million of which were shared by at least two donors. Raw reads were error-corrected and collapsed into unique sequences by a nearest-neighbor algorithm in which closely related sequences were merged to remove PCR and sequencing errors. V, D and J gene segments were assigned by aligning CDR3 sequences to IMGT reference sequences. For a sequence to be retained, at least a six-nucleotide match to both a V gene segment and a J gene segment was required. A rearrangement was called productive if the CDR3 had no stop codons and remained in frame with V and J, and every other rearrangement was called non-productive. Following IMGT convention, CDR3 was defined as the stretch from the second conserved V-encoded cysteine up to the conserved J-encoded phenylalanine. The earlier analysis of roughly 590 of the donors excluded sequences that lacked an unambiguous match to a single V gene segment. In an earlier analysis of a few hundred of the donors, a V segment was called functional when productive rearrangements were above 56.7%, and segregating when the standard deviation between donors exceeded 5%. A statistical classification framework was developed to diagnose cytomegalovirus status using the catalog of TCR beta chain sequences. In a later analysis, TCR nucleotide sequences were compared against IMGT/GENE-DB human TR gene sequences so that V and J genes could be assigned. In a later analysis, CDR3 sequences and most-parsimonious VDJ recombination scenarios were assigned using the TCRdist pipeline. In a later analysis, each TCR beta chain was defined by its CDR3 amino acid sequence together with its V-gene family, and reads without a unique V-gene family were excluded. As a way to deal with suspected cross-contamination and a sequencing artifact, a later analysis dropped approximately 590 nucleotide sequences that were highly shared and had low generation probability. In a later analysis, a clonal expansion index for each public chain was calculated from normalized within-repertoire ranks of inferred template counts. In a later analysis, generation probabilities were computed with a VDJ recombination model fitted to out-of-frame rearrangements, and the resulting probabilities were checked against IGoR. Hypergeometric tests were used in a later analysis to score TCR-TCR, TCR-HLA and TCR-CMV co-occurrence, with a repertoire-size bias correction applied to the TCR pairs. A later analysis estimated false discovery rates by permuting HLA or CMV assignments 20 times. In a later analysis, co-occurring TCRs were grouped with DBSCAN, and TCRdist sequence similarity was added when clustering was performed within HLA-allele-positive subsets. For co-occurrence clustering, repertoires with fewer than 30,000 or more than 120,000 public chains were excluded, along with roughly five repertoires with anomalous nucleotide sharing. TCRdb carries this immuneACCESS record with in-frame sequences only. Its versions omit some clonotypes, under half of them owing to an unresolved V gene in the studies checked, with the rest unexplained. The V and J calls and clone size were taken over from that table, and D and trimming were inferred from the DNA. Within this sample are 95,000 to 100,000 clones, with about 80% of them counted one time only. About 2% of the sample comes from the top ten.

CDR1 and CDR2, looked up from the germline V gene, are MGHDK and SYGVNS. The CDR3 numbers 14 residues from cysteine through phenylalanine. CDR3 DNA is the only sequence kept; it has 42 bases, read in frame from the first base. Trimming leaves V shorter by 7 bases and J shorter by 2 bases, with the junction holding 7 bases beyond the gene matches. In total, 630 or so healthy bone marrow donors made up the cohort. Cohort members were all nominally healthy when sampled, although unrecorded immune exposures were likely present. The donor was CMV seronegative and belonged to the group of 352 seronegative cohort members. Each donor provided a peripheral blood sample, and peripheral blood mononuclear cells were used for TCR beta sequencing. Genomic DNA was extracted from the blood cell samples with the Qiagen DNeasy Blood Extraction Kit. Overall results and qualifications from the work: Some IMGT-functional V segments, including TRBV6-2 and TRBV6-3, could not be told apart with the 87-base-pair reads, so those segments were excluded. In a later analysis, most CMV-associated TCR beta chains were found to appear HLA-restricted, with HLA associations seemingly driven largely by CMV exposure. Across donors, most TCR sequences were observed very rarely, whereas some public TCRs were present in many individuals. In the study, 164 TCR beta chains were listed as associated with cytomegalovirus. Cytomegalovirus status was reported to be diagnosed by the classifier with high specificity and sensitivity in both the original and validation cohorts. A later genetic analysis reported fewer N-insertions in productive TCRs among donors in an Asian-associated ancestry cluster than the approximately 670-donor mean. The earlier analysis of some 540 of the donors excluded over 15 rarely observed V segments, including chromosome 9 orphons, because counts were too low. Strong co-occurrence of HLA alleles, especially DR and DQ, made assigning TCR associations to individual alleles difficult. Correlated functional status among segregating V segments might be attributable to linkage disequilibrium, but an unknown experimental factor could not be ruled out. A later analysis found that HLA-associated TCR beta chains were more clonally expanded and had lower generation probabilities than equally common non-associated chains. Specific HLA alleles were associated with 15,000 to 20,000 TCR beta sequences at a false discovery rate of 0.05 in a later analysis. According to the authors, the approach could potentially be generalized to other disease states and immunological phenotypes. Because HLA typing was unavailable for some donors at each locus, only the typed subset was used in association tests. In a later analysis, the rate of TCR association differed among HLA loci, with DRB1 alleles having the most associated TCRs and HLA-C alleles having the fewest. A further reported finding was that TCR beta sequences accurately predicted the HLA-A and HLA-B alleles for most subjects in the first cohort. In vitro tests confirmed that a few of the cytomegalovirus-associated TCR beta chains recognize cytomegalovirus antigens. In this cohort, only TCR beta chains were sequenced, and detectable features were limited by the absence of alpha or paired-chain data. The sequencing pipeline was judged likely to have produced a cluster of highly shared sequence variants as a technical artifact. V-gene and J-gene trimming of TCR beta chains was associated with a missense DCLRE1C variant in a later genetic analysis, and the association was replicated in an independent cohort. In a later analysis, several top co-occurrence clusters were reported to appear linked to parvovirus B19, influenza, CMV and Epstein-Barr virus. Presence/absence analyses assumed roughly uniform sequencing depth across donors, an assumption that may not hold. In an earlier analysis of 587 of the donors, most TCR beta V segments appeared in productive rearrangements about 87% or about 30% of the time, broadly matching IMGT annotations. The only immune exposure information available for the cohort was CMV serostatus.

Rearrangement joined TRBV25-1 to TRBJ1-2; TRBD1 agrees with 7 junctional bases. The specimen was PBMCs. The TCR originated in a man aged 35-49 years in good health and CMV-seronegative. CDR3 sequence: CASNPTGSNYGYTF. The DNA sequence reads TGTGCCAGCAACCCGACAGGGTCCAACTATGGCTACACCTTC.